The source of this T cell receptor (beta chain) is a study of Ad26.COV2.S vaccination and SARS-CoV-2 variants. Only in-frame clones appear in the TCRdb table, and some are missing; sequencing was by immunoSEQ multiplex PCR. This table has 350,000 to 450,000 clones, around 92% appearing once. Treatment specified: some 20 received Ad26.COV2.S at low or high dose, single or two shots; about 5 received placebo; per-sample allocation not given. The investigators took samples on day 63 after the first vaccine or placebo injection. Sequences were derived from peripheral blood, sampled in a trial of Ad26.COV2.S vaccine versus placebo. This receptor was identified in a person aged 18 to 59 who received the Ad26.COV2.S COVID-19 vaccine or a placebo.

CDR3 sequence: CASSPGLGAYEQYF. The CDR3 region has the DNA TGCGCCAGCAGCCCCGGCCTCGGAGCCTACGAGCAGTACTTC. The V gene is TRBV5-1, the J gene TRBJ2-7, with D unresolved. CDR3 length: 14 amino acids. Deletions cut 4 bases from V and 2 bases from J, with 13 bases between. The V gene's germline CDR1 is SGHRS and CDR2 YFSETQ.